A single sample gave rise to the 22 T cell receptor beta chains below, sequenced in a study of blood T cells in healthy people across ages. With a J-beta primer mix and a sample-barcoded 5' primer, a second PCR ran about 7 to 11 cycles. TCRdb reprocessed the 5' RACE reads with MiXCR, giving one entry per CDR3 protein. Here the sample spans roughly 700,000 distinct CDR3 sequences, over 45% being singletons. The sequenced material came from blood. All receptors derive from a woman aged 55-69 years in good health.

The rearrangement links TRBV18 to TRBJ2-7, with a possible D match to TRBD1 (5 bases). Trimming took 2 bases from V and 6 from J, leaving 14 bases between them. The CDR3 is 14 residues long. Germline V gene data show CDR1 as KGHSH and CDR2 as LQKENI. CDR3 loop: CASSPSQGLGEQYF. CDR3 DNA: TGTGCCAGCTCACCAAGTCAGGGTCTTGGCGAGCAGTACTTC.

This clonotype was seen a handful of times. This sequence joins TRBV20-1 and TRBJ1-5; TRBD1 matches at 8 bases. V shed 6 bases, J shed 7 bases, and the junction held 8 bases outside the gene matches. This CDR3 has 13 amino acids. Germline V lookup: CDR1 DFQATT, CDR2 SNEGSKA (reference sequence). The CDR3 loop is CSAPGQGKQPQHF. The DNA for the CDR3 is TGCAGTGCCCCCGGACAGGGAAAACAGCCCCAGCATTTT.

The V and J genes are TRBV7-3 and TRBJ2-1; 10 bases line up with TRBD2. V shed 3 bases, J shed 6 bases, and the junction held 5 bases outside the gene matches. CDR1 SGHTA and CDR2 FQGTGA come from the germline V gene. The CDR3 extends over 15 amino acids. CDR3 region: CASSFTSGTLNEQFF. The DNA of the CDR3 is TGTGCCAGCAGCTTCACTAGCGGGACCCTCAATGAGCAGTTCTTC.

The chain couples TRBV5-1 to TRBJ2-5, with TRBD2 as a possible D gene (5 bases). The CDR3 is made up of 14 amino acids. V lost 5 bases and J 5 bases, leaving 16 bases between the germline ends. Per the germline V gene, CDR1 is SGHRS and CDR2 is YFSETQ. In DNA form, the CDR3 reads TGCGCCAGCAGACCAGGAGCGGCTAGTGAGACCCAGTACTTC. As protein: CASRPGAASETQYF. Full variable domain (outside the CDR3, taken from reference TRBV5-1 and TRBJ2-5): KAGVTQTPRYLIKTRGQQVTLSCSPISGHRSVSWYQQTPGQGLQFLFEYFSETQRNKGNFPGRFSGRQFSNSRSEMNVSTLELGDSALYLCASRPGAASETQYFGPGTRLLVL.

This clonotype was counted a few times. The chain has TRBV24-1 and TRBJ2-7; D gene ambiguous. The CDR3 extends over 14 amino acids. Trimming stripped 2 bases from V and 2 bases from J, with 9 bases between. Looked up from germline, CDR1 is KGHDR and CDR2 is SFDVKD. As DNA, the CDR3 is TGTGCCACCAGTGATTCCAGTTTTGCCTACGAGCAGTACTTC. Translated: CATSDSSFAYEQYF.

V is TRBV20-1 and J is TRBJ2-1; a weak D match, TRBD1 (5 bases). V lost 3 bases and J 6 bases, leaving 15 bases between the germline ends. This CDR3 comprises 14 residues. CDR1 is DFQATT and CDR2 is SNEGSKA in the germline V gene (reference sequence). The CDR3 here is CSASPRQTRNEQFF. CDR3 DNA sequence: TGCAGTGCTAGCCCTAGACAGACCCGCAATGAGCAGTTCTTC.

This clonotype showed up just a few times. The chain recombines TRBV4-3 with TRBJ1-3, with 8 bases matching TRBD1. The CDR3 is made up of 20 amino acids. CDR1 is LGHNA, CDR2 YSLEER, per germline. Trimming removed 0 bases from V and 0 bases from J; junction bases left unmatched: 13. The CDR3 loop is CASSQESLRGRRNSGNTIYF. The DNA for the CDR3 is TGCGCCAGCAGCCAAGAGAGCCTCAGGGGGCGACGCAACTCTGGAAACACCATATATTTT.

This clonotype appeared a few times. The rearrangement links TRBV28 to TRBJ2-7, with a weak D call TRBD1 (6 bases). Germline values: CDR1 MDHEN, CDR2 SYDVKM. This CDR3 is 18 amino acids long. V was trimmed by 6 bases and J by 0 bases, leaving 24 bases between them. The CDR3: CASSRAGQHSSSSYEQYF. The CDR3 region has the DNA TGTGCCAGCAGCCGAGCCGGACAGCATTCAAGCAGCTCCTACGAGCAGTACTTC.

The sample holds a few counts of this clonotype. The chain has TRBV4-1 and TRBJ2-1, with D possibly matching TRBD2 (6 bases). The germline V gene encodes CDR1 MGHRA and CDR2 YSYEKL. V shed 6 bases and J shed 5 bases, with 17 bases lying between them. The CDR3 runs 15 residues. Here the CDR3 DNA reads TGCGCCAGCAGGGTTCTGGGAGGAAGGCACAATGAGCAGTTCTTC. It is translated as CASRVLGGRHNEQFF.

V is TRBV6-5 and J is TRBJ2-7; TRBD1 is a possible D gene (5 bases). The CDR3 spans 17 residues. Trimming stripped 2 bases from V and 5 bases from J, with 22 bases between. Germline V gene data show CDR1 as MNHEY and CDR2 as SVGAGI. The CDR3 here is CASSYHTTTARGDEQYF. CDR3 coding DNA: TGTGCCAGCAGTTACCACACAACGACAGCCCGAGGAGACGAGCAGTACTTC.

Points on this clonotype: An end of the junction differs from the germline gene, which may be a read error. The V call is TRBV30, the J call TRBJ2-5; the D gene could be TRBD1 or TRBD2 (5 bases each). This CDR3 is 11 amino acids long. Germline lookup yields CDR1 GTSNPN and CDR2 SVGIG (reference sequence). CDR3 bases: TGTGCCGGGAGTGAGGGGGAGACCCAGTACTTC. As protein: CAGSEGETQYF. The full variable domain, with the rest looked up from reference TRBV30 and TRBJ2-5, is SQTIHQWPATLVQPVGSPLSLECTVEGTSNPNLYWYRQAAGRGLQLLFYSVGIGQISSEVPQNLSASRPQDRQFILSSKKLLLSDSGFYLCAGSEGETQYFGPGTRLLVL.

This clonotype turned up a few times. This chain joins TRBV6-6 and TRBJ2-1, with TRBD1 matching over 10 bases. The CDR3 runs to 17 residues. The trim removed 7 bases at V and 4 bases at J, leaving 13 bases unmatched. The germline gives CDR1 MNHNY, CDR2 SVGAGI (reference sequence). The CDR3 is CASTTPPGQGKYNEQFF. The CDR3 DNA is TGTGCCAGCACCACTCCACCGGGACAGGGGAAGTACAATGAGCAGTTCTTC.

As regards this clonotype: Possible read error: a much larger clone is one base away. The chain is built from TRBV9 and TRBJ2-1; 12 bases line up with TRBD1. Gene TRBJ2-7 matches the end of the DNA better, so the J call may be wrong. The CDR3 spans 16 residues. CDR1 is SGDLS and CDR2 is YYNGEE in the germline V gene. The CDR3 coding sequence is TGTGTCAGCAGCCCTACGGGACAGGGGGCCGACAATGAGCAGTACTTC. As protein: CVSSPTGQGADNEQYF.

The gene calls are TRBV7-2 and TRBJ1-6, with TRBD1 matching over 7 bases. In germline, CDR1 is SGHTA, CDR2 FQGNSA. CDR3 length: 16 residues. Germline trimming cut 4 bases from V and 4 bases from J; bases unmatched to any gene: 7. CDR3 sequence (DNA): TGTGCCAGCAGCTCCCGGACAGGACTTTATAATTCACCCCTCCACTTT. Translating gives CASSSRTGLYNSPLHF. The variable domain in full, with the rest retrieved from reference TRBV7-2 and TRBJ1-6, is GAGVSQSPSNKVTEKGKDVELRCDPISGHTALYWYRQSLGQGLEFLIYFQGNSAPDKSGLPSDRFSAERTGGSVSTLTIQRTQQEDSAVYLCASSSRTGLYNSPLHFGNGTRLTVT.

The chain couples TRBV5-6 to TRBJ2-7; D might be TRBD1 (6 bases). Germline V lookup: CDR1 SGHDT, CDR2 YYEEEE. The germline V and J ends were trimmed by 2 bases and 4 bases, with 22 bases remaining between them. The CDR3 runs to 17 residues. This chain's CDR3 is CASSFERGKRSSYEQYF. In DNA form, the CDR3 reads TGTGCCAGCAGCTTCGAAAGGGGGAAGCGGAGCTCTTACGAGCAGTACTTC.

This clonotype was picked up a small number of times. CDR3 residues: CAISEQAGGSADTQYF. The CDR3 nucleotides are TGTGCCATCAGTGAGCAGGCAGGGGGCAGCGCAGATACGCAGTATTTT. The rearrangement links TRBV10-3 to TRBJ2-3, with 8 nucleotides matching TRBD1. This CDR3 spans 16 amino acids. Trimming took 2 bases from V and 4 from J; bases not matched to a gene: 8. Germline lookup yields CDR1 ENHRY and CDR2 SYGVKD.

V is TRBV20-1 and J is TRBJ2-5; 13 nucleotides line up with TRBD2. The J call may not be correct, given that the DNA end is closer to TRBJ2-7. CDR3 length equals 14 residues. Germline V lookup: CDR1 DFQATT, CDR2 SNEGSKA (reference sequence). CDR3 sequence reads: CSARRTSGSNEQYF. DNA of the CDR3: TGCAGTGCTAGACGGACTAGCGGGAGTAACGAGCAGTACTTC.

This clonotype turned up a few times. The chain is built from TRBV7-2 and TRBJ2-4, with TRBD2 identical over 10 bases. The J call is doubtful: the DNA matches TRBJ2-7 better. The germline V gene encodes CDR1 SGHTA and CDR2 FQGNSA. The CDR3 contains 15 residues. The DNA of the CDR3 is TGTGCCAGCAGTACTTTAGCGGGAGGCCGCTACGAGCAGTACTTC. This sequence encodes CASSTLAGGRYEQYF.

The chain has TRBV3-1 and TRBJ1-2, with D perhaps TRBD1 (5 bases). V was pared by 2 bases and J by 4 bases, with 8 bases between. The germline gives CDR1 LGHDT, CDR2 YNNKEL (reference sequence). The CDR3 extends over 13 amino acids. CDR3 nucleotide sequence: TGTGCCAGCAGCCAACGGGGGGTCTATGGCTACACCTTC. Translation: CASSQRGVYGYTF.

This clonotype was observed at least ten times. The chain uses TRBV29-1 and TRBJ2-5, with D uncertain. V dropped 1 base and J dropped 3 bases, with 9 bases sitting between them. This CDR3 has 13 amino acids. The germline V gene encodes CDR1 SQVTM and CDR2 ANQGSEA. DNA for the CDR3: TGCAGCGTTGAAGGTCTTCGGGAAGAGACCCAGTACTTC. This encodes CSVEGLREETQYF.

This chain joins TRBV20-1 and TRBJ2-1; D not certain. The V gene's germline CDR1 is DFQATT and CDR2 SNEGSKA (reference sequence). The CDR3 contains 16 residues. Trimming left V 6 bases short and J 7 bases short, with 25 bases between. The CDR3 loop reads CSAPWPRNLPRNEQFF. The DNA for the CDR3 is TGCAGTGCCCCATGGCCCCGAAACCTACCTAGGAATGAGCAGTTCTTC.

The chain recombines TRBV12-3 or TRBV12-4 with TRBJ1-6; D perhaps matches TRBD1 (5 bases). The CDR3 is 12 amino acids. Trimming cost V 3 bases and J 11 bases, with 8 bases left between them. The CDR3 loop reads CASSFRDAPLHF. In DNA, the CDR3 is TGTGCCAGCAGTTTCAGGGATGCACCCCTCCACTTT.